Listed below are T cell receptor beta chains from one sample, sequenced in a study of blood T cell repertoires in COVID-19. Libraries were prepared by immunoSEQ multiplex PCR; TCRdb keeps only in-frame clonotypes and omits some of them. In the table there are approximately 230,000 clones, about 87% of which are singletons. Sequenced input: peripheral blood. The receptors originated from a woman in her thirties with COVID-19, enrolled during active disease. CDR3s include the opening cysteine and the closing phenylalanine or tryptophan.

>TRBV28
CASSSSGQGRDEKLFF
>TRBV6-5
CASSDIAGGYNEQFF
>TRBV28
CASRPGVNNEQFF
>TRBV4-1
CASSHPGTDPEAFF
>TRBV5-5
CASSSDRGQGADEKLFF
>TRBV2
CASRTDDIQETQYF
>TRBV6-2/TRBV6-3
CASSYRKGQTTGNTIYF
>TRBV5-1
CASSLDGVSYNRRTEAFF
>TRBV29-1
CSAARLSYNEQFF
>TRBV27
CASSPNSGDYEQYF
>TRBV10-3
CAIRLSAGNTIYF
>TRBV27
CASTTQRGTGRNEKLFF
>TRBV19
CASSMRGADTEAFF
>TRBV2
CASGLAGASGELFF
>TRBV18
CASSLSGGFYGYTF
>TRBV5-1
CASSSRVAGPSTDTQYF
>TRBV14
CASSQVGAGELFF
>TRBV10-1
CASSASGGLSYEQYF
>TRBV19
CASSPQNSGNTEAFF
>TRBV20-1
CSAPDSNEQFF
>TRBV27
CASNTQRGASTDTQYF
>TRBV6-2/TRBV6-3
CASSYTGLQTGELFF
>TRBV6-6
CASSPQGFAPGVRETQYF